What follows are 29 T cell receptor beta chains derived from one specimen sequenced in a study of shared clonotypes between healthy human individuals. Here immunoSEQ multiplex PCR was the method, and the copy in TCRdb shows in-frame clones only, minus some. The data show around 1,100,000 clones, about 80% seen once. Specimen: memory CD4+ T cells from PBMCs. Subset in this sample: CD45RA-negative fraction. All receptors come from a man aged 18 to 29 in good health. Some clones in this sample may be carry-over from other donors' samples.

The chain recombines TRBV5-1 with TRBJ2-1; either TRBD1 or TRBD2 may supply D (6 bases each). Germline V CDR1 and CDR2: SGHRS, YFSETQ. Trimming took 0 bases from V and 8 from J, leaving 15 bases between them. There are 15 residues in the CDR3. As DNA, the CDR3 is TGCGCCAGCAGCTTGGCGGGGGCGCCCAGAGATGAGCAGTTCTTC. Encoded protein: CASSLAGAPRDEQFF.

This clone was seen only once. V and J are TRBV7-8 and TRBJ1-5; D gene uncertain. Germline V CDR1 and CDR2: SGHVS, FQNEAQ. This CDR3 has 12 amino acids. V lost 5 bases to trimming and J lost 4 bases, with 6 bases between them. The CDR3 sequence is CASSPVNQPQHF. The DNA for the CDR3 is TGTGCCAGCAGCCCCGTGAATCAGCCCCAGCATTTT.

CDR3 region: CASSGPGQADTGELFF. The CDR3, as DNA: TGCGCCAGCAGCGGTCCGGGACAGGCGGACACCGGGGAGCTGTTTTTT. This chain connects TRBV5-1 to TRBJ2-2; TRBD1 agrees at 8 bases. Trimming removed 4 bases from V and 3 bases from J; junction bases left unmatched: 8. The CDR3 runs 16 residues. CDR1 and CDR2 from the germline V gene are SGHRS and YFSETQ.

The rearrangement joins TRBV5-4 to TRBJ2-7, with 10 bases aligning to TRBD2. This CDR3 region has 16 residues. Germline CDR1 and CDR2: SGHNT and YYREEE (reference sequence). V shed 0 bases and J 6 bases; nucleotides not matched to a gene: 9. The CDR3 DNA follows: TGTGCCAGCAGCTTGGCGCTAGCGGGAGAAGGGGGCGAGCAGTACTTC. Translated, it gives CASSLALAGEGGEQYF. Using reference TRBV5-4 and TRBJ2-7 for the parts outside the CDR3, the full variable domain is ETGVTQSPTHLIKTRGQQVTLRCSSQSGHNTVSWYQQALGQGPQFIFQYYREEENGRGNFPPRFSGLQFPNYSSELNVNALELDDSALYLCASSLALAGEGGEQYFGPGTRLTVT.

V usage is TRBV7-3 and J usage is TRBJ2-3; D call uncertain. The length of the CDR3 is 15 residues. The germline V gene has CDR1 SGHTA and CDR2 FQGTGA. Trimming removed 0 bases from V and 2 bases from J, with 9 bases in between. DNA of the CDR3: TGTGCCAGCAGCTTAACAGGTTCCCCCACAGATACGCAGTATTTT. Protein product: CASSLTGSPTDTQYF.

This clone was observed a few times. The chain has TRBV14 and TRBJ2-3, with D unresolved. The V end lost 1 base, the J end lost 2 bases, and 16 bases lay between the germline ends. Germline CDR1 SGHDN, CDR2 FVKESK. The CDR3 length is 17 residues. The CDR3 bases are TGTGCCAGCAGCCAAGGGGATTCGGCCTGGGTCACAGATACGCAGTATTTT. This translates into CASSQGDSAWVTDTQYF.

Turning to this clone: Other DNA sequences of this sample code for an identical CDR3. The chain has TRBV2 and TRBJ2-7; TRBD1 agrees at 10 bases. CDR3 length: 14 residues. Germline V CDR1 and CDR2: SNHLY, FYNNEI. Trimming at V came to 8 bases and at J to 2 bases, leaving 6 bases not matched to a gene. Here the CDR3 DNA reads TGTGCCAGCCAGCCCGGACAGGGGGCCTACGAGCAGTACTTC. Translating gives CASQPGQGAYEQYF.

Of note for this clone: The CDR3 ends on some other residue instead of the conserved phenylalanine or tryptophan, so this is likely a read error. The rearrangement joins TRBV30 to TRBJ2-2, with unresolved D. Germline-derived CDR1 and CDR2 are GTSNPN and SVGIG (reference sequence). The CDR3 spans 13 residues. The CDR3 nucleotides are TGTACCTGGAGTGGCCGGCGTGTCGGGGAGCTGTTTCTT. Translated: CTWSGRRVGELFL.

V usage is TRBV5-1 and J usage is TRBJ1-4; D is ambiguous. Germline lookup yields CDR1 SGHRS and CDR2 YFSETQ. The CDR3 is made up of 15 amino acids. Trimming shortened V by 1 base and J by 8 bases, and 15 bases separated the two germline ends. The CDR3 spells CASSLIPSVEEKLFF. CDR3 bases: TGCGCCAGCAGCTTGATCCCCTCGGTGGAGGAAAAACTGTTTTTT.

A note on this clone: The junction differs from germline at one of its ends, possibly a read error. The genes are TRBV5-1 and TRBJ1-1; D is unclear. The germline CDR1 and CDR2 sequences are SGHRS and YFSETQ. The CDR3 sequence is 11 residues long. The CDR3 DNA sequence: TGCACCAGCAGACGGAACACTGAAGCTTTCTTT. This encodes CTSRRNTEAFF.

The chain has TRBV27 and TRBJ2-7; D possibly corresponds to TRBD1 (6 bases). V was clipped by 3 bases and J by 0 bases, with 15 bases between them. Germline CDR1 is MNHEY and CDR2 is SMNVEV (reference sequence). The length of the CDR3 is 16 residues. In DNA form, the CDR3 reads TGTGCCAGCAGTTTTAACCAGGGGACATCCTCCTACGAGCAGTACTTC. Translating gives CASSFNQGTSSYEQYF.

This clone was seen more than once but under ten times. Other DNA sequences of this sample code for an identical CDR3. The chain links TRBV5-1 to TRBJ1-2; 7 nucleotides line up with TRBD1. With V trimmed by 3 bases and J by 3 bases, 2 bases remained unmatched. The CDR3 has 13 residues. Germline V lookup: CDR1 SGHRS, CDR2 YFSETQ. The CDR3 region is CASSSGQDYGYTF. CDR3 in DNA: TGCGCCAGCAGCTCCGGACAGGACTATGGCTACACCTTC.

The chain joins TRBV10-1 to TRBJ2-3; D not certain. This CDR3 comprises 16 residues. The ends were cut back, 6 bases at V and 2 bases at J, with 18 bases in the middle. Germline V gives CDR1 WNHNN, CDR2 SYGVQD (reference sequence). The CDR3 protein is CASSLGFVASTDTQYF. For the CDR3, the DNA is TGCGCCAGCAGCCTGGGCTTTGTAGCTTCCACAGATACGCAGTATTTT.

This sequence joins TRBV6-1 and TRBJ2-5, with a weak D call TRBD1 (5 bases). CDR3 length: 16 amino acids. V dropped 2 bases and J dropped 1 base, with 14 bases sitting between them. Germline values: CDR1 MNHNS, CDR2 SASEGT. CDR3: CASSEILGAGQETQYF. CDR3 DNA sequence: TGTGCCAGCAGTGAAATACTTGGGGCAGGCCAAGAGACCCAGTACTTC.

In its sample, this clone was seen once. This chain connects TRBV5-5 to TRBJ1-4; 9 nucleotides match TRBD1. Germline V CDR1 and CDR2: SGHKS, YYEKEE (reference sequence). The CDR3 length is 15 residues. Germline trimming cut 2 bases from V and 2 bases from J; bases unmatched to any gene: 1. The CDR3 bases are TGTGCCAGCAGCTTACAGGGGGCTACTAATGAAAAACTGTTTTTT. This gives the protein CASSLQGATNEKLFF.

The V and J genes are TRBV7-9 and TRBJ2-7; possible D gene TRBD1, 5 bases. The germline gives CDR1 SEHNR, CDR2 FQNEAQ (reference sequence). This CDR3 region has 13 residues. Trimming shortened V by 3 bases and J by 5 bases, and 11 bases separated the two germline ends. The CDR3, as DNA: TGTGCCAGCAGCTTGACGACAGAGGACGAGCAGTACTTC. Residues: CASSLTTEDEQYF. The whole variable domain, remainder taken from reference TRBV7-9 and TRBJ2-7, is DTGVSQNPRHKITKRGQNVTFRCDPISEHNRLYWYRQTLGQGPEFLTYFQNEAQLEKSRLLSDRFSAERPKGSFSTLEIQRTEQGDSAMYLCASSLTTEDEQYFGPGTRLTVT.

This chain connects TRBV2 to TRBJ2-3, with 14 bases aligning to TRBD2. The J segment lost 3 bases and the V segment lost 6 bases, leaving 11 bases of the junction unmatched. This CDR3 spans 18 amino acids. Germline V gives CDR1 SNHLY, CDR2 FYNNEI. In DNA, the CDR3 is TGTGCCAGCAGGAGGCCGACTAGCGGGAGGGCCGGGACAGATACGCAGTATTTT. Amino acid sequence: CASRRPTSGRAGTDTQYF.

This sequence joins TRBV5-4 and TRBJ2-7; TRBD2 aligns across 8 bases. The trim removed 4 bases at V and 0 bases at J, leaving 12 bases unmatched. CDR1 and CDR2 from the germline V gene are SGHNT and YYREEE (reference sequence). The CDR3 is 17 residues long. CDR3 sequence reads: CASSQDGQRGTSYEQYF. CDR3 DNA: TGTGCCAGCAGCCAAGACGGCCAGCGGGGGACCTCCTACGAGCAGTACTTC.

CDR3 amino acids: CASSLMGEDEKLFF. Here the CDR3 DNA reads TGTGCCAGCAGCTTAATGGGGGAGGATGAAAAACTGTTTTTT. The J gene is TRBJ1-4, the V gene TRBV7-3, with D perhaps matching TRBD1 (5 bases). The CDR3 consists of 14 residues. Germline lookup yields CDR1 SGHTA and CDR2 FQGTGA. Trimming cost V 1 base and J 6 bases, with 9 bases left between them.

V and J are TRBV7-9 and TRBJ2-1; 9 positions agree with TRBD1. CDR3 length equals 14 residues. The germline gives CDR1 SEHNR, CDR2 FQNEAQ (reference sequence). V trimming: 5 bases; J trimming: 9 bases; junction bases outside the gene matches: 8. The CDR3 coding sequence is TGTGCCAGCAGCAACCGGGACAGGGTTGGTGAGCAGTTCTTC. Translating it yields CASSNRDRVGEQFF.

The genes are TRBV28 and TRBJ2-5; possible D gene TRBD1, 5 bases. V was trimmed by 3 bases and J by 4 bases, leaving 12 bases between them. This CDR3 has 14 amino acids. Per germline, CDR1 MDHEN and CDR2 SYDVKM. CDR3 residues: CASSLQGTTETQYF. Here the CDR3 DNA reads TGTGCCAGCAGTTTGCAGGGAACTACAGAGACCCAGTACTTC.

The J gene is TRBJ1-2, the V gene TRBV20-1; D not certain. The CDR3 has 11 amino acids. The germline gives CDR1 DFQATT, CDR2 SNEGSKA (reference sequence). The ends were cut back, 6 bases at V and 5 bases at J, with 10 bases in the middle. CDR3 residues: CSAIGSYGYTF. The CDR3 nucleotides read TGCAGTGCCATCGGGTCTTATGGCTACACCTTC.

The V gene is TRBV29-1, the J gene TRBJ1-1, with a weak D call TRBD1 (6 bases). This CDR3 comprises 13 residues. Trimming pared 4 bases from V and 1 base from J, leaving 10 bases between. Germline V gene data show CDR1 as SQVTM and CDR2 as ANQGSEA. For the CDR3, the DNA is TGCAGCGTTGCTGAGGACAGGAACACTGAAGCTTTCTTT. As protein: CSVAEDRNTEAFF.

The CDR3 region is CSVEGGPWSTDTQYF. CDR3 coding DNA: TGCAGCGTTGAGGGGGGGCCGTGGAGCACAGATACGCAGTATTTT. The chain joins TRBV29-1 to TRBJ2-3; D may be TRBD2 (7 bases). CDR1 is SQVTM, CDR2 ANQGSEA, per germline. The length of the CDR3 is 15 residues. The V and J ends lost 3 bases and 0 bases respectively, with 13 bases between them.

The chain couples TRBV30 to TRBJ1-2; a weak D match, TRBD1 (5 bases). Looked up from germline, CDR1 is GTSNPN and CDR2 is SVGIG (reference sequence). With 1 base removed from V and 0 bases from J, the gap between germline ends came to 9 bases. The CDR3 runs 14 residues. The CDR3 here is CAWSGDGANYGYTF. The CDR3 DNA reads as TGTGCCTGGAGTGGGGACGGGGCTAACTATGGCTACACCTTC.

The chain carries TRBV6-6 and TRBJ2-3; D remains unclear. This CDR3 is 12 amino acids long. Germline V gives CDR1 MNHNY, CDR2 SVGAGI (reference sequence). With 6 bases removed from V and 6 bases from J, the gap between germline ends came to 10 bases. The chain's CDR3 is CASSLLVDTQYF. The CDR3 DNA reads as TGTGCCAGCAGCCTCTTGGTGGATACGCAGTATTTT.

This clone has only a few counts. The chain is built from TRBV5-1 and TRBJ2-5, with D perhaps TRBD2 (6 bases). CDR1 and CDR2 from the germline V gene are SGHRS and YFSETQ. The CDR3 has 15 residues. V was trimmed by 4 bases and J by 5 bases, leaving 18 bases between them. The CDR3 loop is CASSPQGGNGETQYF. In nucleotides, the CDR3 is TGCGCCAGCAGCCCCCAGGGCGGGAACGGGGAGACCCAGTACTTC.

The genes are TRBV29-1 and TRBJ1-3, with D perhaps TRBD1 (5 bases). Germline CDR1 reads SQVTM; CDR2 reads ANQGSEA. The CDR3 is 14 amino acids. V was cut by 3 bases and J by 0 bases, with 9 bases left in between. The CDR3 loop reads CSVDQGRSGNTIYF. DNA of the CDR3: TGCAGCGTTGATCAGGGCCGCTCTGGAAACACCATATATTTT.

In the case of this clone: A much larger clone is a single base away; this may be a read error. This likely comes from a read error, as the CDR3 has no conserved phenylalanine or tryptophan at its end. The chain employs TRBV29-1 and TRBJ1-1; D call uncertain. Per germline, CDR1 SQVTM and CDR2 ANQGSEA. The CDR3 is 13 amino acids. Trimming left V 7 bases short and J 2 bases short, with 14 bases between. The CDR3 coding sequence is TGCAGCGGTCGACTCCGGGGAAACACTGAAGCTTTCCTT. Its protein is CSGRLRGNTEAFL.